This T cell receptor beta chain was documented in a study of vaccination and CD4 T cells after COVID-19 (dated by TCRdb to between 2021 and 2024). The study in broad terms: Every convalescent patient had a positive nasal swab PCR test for SARS-CoV-2, with mild disease in nine patients and severe disease in one. The convalescent cohort included six males and four females, with two Hispanic individuals, seven Caucasians, two Asians and one multiracial person. Participants received two doses of either the Pfizer-BioNTech BNT162b2 vaccine (n=8) or the Moderna mRNA-1273 vaccine (n=2). Post-COVID blood samples were collected from convalescent patients a median of about 92 days after diagnosis, with a range of roughly 30 to 161 days. The time from the second vaccine dose to post-vaccine blood sampling had a median of roughly 72 days and ranged from about 13 to 250 days. The cultures were stimulated with overlapping spike peptide pools from SARS-CoV-2 and from the common cold coronaviruses HCoV-NL63, HCoV-OC43 and HCoV-229E. Control cultures used a CEFX viral epitope pool as positive control, an HIV-1 Nef peptide pool as negative control, or no peptide. The spike-specific CD4+ TCR repertoire was compared before and after mRNA vaccination in under 11 COVID-19 convalescent patients and a handful of infection-naive healthy vaccine recipients. Findings and caveats that apply to the study as a whole: In convalescent patients, nearly all vaccine-specific clones (304 of 307) were found to be mono-reactive for SARS-CoV-2 spike rather than cross-reactive with common cold coronaviruses. Among the post-vaccine SARS-CoV-2-reactive clones in convalescent patients, a median around 85% showed up only after vaccination, which suggests vaccine-specific priming. The median number of SARS-CoV-2-reactive clonotypes rose from 21 after infection to roughly 38 after vaccination, but the change was not significant. The number of convalescent patients in the study was relatively small, and the study did not examine early timepoints following natural infection.

The germline V gene encodes CDR1 KGHDR and CDR2 SFDVKD. V is reduced by 7 bases and J by 5 bases, leaving a spacing of 11 bases between them. Reading from cysteine to phenylalanine, the CDR3 counts 13 amino acids. Left in the record is the CDR3 DNA by itself, 39 bases read in frame from the first base. What the treatment or condition label conveys for this sample: roughly 10-day PBMC culture with coronavirus spike peptide pools or control peptides (ViraFEST assay). The ViraFEST assay was used in the study, in which antigen-specific T cells were expanded with peptide pools and expanded clonotypes were subsequently identified by TCR sequencing. The convalescent patients' positive SARS-CoV-2 PCR tests fell between March and December 2020, which was before the Alpha, Beta and Delta variants emerged in the United States. PBMCs were cultured at 1.5 million to 2.5 million per well in IMDM supplemented with about 5.5% human AB serum and 10 IU/ml IL-2, with approximately 9.2 ug/ml peptide pools added. Half of the culture medium was replaced with fresh IL-2-containing medium on days 3 and 7. CD4+ T cells were isolated after roughly 10 days of culture through negative selection using the EasySep CD4+ T cell isolation kit. Ficoll-Paque Plus gradient centrifugation was used to isolate PBMCs from whole blood, and the isolated PBMCs were then either used fresh or cryopreserved at -140C. Triplicate wells were generally used for each culture condition.

Libraries were built with PCR. DNA from cultured CD4+ T cells was subjected to TCR sequencing with the Oncomine TCR Beta short-read assay at the Johns Hopkins FTIC core. Genomic DNA was extracted from the cultured CD4+ T cells with the QIAamp micro DNA kit. Oncomine TCR Beta libraries from cultured CD4+ T cells were pooled using unique dual indexes and sequenced on an Illumina iSeq 100. As for the authors' bioinformatics: Non-productive sequences were removed, and CDR3s that did not start with C, did not end with F or W, or were shorter than 7 amino acids were discarded. Antigen-specific clonotypes were identified with the MANAFEST web application by comparing peptide-stimulated wells with reference and other culture wells. Positive clones required FDR below 0.05, an odds ratio above 5, and productive frequency above 0.1% in at least two of three replicate wells. A clonotype was classed as cross-reactive if the clonotype showed significant expansion both in SARS-CoV-2 spike wells and in at least one common cold coronavirus spike condition. Levenshtein distances (stringdist) and unrooted phylogenetic trees (ape) in R version 3.6.1 were used to assess CDR3 homology. The public sequencing data were trimmed at Q25 with fastp and processed into clonotypes with MiXCR by TCRdb, which kept only in-frame beta chains. Each entry is one CDR3 protein sequence, shown with its most common DNA and genes. The V and J calls and clone size are TCRdb's, not the authors'. The sample includes about 19,000 distinct CDR3 sequences, with about two fifths observed a single time. Roughly 14% of the sample belongs to the ten largest clones.

Concerning this clonotype itself: This receptor's antigen is unknown. The input lacks base qualities; no much larger clone sits a single base away.

The chain is assembled from TRBV24-1 and TRBJ2-1; the D segment cannot be called with confidence. The origin of this receptor is a human donor with COVID-19. Sequencing was performed on cultured CD4+ T cells from blood. The DNA sequence reads TGTGCCACCAGGACGCCAGGAGACAATGAGCAGTTCTTC. Its product reads: CATRTPGDNEQFF.